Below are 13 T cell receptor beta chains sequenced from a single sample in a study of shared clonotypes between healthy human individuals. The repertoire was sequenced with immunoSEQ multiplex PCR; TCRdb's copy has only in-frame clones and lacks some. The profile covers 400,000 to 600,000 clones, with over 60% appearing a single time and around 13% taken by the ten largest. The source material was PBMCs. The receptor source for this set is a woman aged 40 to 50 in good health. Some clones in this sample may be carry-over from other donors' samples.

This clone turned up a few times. CDR3 DNA: TGTGCCAGCAGTGAACAGCTCTACAATGAGCAGTTCTTC. Its protein product is CASSEQLYNEQFF. This chain connects TRBV2 to TRBJ2-1; D call uncertain. Germline V gene data show CDR1 as SNHLY and CDR2 as FYNNEI. This CDR3 is 13 amino acids long. The V gene lost 2 bases and the J gene lost 3 bases, with 5 bases spanning the gap.

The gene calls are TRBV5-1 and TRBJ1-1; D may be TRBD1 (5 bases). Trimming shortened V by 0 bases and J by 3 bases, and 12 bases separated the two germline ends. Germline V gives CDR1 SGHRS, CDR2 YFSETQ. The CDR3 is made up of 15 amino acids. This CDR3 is CASSLAGGTDTEAFF. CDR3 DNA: TGCGCCAGCAGCTTGGCCGGGGGGACCGACACTGAAGCTTTCTTT.

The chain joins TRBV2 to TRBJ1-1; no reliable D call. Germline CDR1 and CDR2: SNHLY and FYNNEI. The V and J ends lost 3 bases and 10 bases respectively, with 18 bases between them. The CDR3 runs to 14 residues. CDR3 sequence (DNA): TGTGCCAGCAGTGAGAAACACACCGGACGAGGAGCTTTCTTT. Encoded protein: CASSEKHTGRGAFF.

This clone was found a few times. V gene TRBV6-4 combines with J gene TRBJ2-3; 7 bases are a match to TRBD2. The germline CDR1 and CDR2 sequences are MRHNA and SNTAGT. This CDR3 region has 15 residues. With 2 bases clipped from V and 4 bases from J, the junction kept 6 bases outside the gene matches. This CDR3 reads CASSDRAGEADTQYF. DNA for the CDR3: TGTGCCAGCAGTGACAGGGCGGGAGAAGCAGATACGCAGTATTTT.

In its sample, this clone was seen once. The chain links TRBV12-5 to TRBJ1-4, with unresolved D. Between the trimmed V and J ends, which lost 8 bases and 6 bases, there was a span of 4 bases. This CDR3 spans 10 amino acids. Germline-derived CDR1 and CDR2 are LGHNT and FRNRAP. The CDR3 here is CASIDEKLFF. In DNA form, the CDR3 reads TGTGCTAGTATCGATGAAAAACTGTTTTTT.

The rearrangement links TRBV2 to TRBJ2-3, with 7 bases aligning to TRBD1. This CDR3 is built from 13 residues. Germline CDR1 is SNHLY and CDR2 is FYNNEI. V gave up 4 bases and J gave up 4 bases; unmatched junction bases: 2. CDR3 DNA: TGTGCCAGCAGTGTGGGACAGTCAGATACGCAGTATTTT. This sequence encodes CASSVGQSDTQYF.

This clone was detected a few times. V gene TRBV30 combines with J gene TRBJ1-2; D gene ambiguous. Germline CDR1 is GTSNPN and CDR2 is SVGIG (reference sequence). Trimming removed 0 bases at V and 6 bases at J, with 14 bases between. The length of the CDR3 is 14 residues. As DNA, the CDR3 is TGTGCCTGGAGTGTACTCCGGACCAAGGATGGCTACACCTTC. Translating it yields CAWSVLRTKDGYTF. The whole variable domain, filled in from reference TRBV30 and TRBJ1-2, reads SQTIHQWPATLVQPVGSPLSLECTVEGTSNPNLYWYRQAAGRGLQLLFYSVGIGQISSEVPQNLSASRPQDRQFILSSKKLLLSDSGFYLCAWSVLRTKDGYTFGSGTRLTVV.

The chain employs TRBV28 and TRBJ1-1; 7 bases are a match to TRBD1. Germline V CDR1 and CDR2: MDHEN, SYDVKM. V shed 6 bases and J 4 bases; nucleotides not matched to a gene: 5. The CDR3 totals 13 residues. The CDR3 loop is CASSKTGSTEAFF. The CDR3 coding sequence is TGTGCCAGCAGCAAGACAGGGTCCACTGAAGCTTTCTTT.

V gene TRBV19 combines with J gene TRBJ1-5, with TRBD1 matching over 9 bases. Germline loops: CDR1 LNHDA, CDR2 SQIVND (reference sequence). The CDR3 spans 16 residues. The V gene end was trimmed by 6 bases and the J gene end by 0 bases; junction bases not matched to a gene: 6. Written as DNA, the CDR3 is TGTGCCAGTAGGACGACAGGGGGGGATAGCAATCAGCCCCAGCATTTT. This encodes CASRTTGGDSNQPQHF.

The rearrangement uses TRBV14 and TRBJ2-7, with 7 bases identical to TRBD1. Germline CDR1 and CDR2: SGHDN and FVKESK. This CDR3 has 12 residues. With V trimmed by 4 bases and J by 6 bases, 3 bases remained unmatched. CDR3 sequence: CASSRKGAEQYF. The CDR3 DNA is TGTGCCAGCAGCCGCAAGGGGGCCGAGCAGTACTTC.

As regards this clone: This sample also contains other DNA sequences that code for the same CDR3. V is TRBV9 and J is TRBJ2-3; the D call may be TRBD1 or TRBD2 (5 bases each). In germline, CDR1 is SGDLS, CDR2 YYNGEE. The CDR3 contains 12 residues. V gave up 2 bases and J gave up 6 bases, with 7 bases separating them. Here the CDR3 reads CASSVGADTQYF. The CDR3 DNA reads TGTGCCAGCAGCGTCGGGGCGGATACGCAGTATTTT.

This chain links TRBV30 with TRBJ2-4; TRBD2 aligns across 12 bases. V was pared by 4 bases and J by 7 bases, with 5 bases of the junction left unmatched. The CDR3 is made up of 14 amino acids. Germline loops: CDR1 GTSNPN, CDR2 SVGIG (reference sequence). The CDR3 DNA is TGTGCCTGGACCGCCGGGACTAGCGGGAACATTCAGTACTTC. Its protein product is CAWTAGTSGNIQYF.

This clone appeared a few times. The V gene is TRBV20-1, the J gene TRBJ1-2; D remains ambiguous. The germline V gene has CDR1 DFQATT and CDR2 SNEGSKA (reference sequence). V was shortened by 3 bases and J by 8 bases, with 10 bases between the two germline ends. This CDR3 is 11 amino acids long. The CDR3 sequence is CSASLEPGYTF. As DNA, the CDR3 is TGCAGTGCTAGTTTGGAGCCAGGCTACACCTTC.